This T cell receptor beta chain was observed in a study of molecular identifiers for immune sequencing clone quantification (dated by TCRdb to the late 2010s). Broadly, across the study: In a replicate experiment, RNA from 20,000 or 100,000 naive CD8 T cells was split into five aliquots, four of which were sequenced. This methods study benchmarked molecular-identifier clustering-based TCR repertoire sequencing (MIDCIRS) and TCR RNA copy counting, using CD8 T cells to do so. Beyond this particular receptor, the publication reports: Modeling indicated about 3 TCR RNA copies recovered per cell, compared with 7.5 to 10 by digital PCR, which implies a capture efficiency of approximately 31%. Clones above 20 RNA copies held over 98% of molecules in CMV-specific effector cells but under 1% in naive cells. When barcode sub-clustering was left out, chimeric consensus sequences inflated TCR diversity, with chimeras reaching as high as 47%. Spiked-in Jurkat TCR RNA equal to a single cell's worth was reported to be detectable even within 1,100,000 naive CD8 T cells. The naive libraries included spiked-in Jurkat TCR RNA (approximately 11 copies' worth), and this RNA is not part of the donor repertoire. The sizes of highly expanded clones could end up underestimated when identical TCR molecules share a barcode.

The CDR3 measures 16 amino acids from cysteine to phenylalanine. The CDR3 DNA has 48 bases and is translated from base 1. In the germline V gene, CDR1 corresponds to LGHNA and CDR2 to YNFKEQ. Between the V and J ends, shortened by 2 bases and 2 bases respectively, the junction contains 15 bases. Regarding this clonotype: The target of this receptor is not known. Base qualities are not at hand, and no much larger clone is one base apart.

The library was generated by PCR. The instrument was a NextSeq 500. Bulk TCR libraries were made following a previously described method, with the TCR primers given in Table S5. The Qiagen AllPrep DNA/RNA kit was used to purify total RNA. Before any analysis, reads coming from multiple sequencing runs of the same library were combined into one pool. On the authors' methods: Reads were retained only if the reads had an exact TCR constant sequence, and the retained reads were trimmed to 150 nt and grouped according to their 12-nt molecular barcodes. Reads in each barcode group were sub-clustered using a 15% Levenshtein threshold, and a quality-weighted consensus sequence was built for each RNA molecule. Non-functional sequences were discarded, and so were lower-count sequences lying one edit away from another sequence. On the basis of fitting two negative binomial distributions, barcode sub-clusters with fewer than 20% of the maximum read count were discarded. TCRdb reworked the public reads: Q25 trimming with fastp, MiXCR clone assembly, productive beta chains retained. Merged by CDR3 protein, the rows form single entries marked with the most common genes and DNA. These V and J calls rely on TCRdb rather than the paper's analysis. The sample table records approximately 100,000 distinct CDR3 sequences; about 35% of these occur just once. The ten largest clones represent around 4.2% of the sample.

Libraries of naive CD8 T cells were generated from roughly 21,000 to 960,000 sorted cells, with 10%, 30% or 50% of the purified RNA used. On a BD FACSAria II, naive CD8 T cells were FACS-sorted as CD8+CD4-CCR7+CD45RA+ and collected into RLT Plus buffer. To test detection sensitivity, Jurkat RNA equivalent to ten TCR copies was spiked into samples of roughly 20,000-1,100,000 naive CD8 T cells. Enrichment of CD8 T cells was performed with RosetteSep CD8+ T Cell Enrichment Cocktail and Ficoll-Paque, after which ACK red cell lysis was carried out. The rearrangement combines TRBV4-2 with TRBJ1-1, with the D gene call left open. The specimen was naive CD8+ T cells from blood, with Jurkat cell RNA spiked in. Reading the label with the study, this specimen's cell subset or site is: FACS-sorted CD8+CD4-CCR7+CD45RA+ naive T cells. The TCR was taken from a human donor in good health. Some libraries in this study had Jurkat cell RNA spiked in. The CDR3 sequence is CASSQQPPHGNTEAFF. The DNA sequence is given as TGTGCCAGCAGCCAACAGCCCCCACACGGCAACACTGAAGCTTTCTTT.